The 23 T cell receptor beta chains reported below all come from one sample, sequenced in a study of T cells in localized non-small cell lung cancer. Here immunoSEQ multiplex PCR was the method, and the copy in TCRdb shows in-frame clones only, minus some. The sample holds roughly 38,000 clones; more than 80% are singletons and the top ten take around 5.6%. The sequenced sample was peripheral blood mononuclear cells, obtained before any cancer treatment. These receptors originate from a male donor older than 55 with stage II lung adenocarcinoma.

The chain employs TRBV28 and TRBJ2-7; D remains unclear. The ends were cut back, 6 bases at V and 4 bases at J, with 7 bases in the middle. The germline CDR1 and CDR2 sequences are MDHEN and SYDVKM. The CDR3 extends over 11 amino acids. The CDR3 loop is CASRAYYEQYF. Written as DNA, the CDR3 is TGTGCCAGCAGGGCATATTACGAGCAGTACTTC.

This clone occurred a few times. The V and J genes are TRBV20-1 and TRBJ2-1; D ambiguous. Germline CDR1 is DFQATT and CDR2 is SNEGSKA (reference sequence). V was cut by 4 bases and J by 6 bases, with 1 base left in between. The CDR3 contains 9 residues. The CDR3: CSATNEQFF. The CDR3 nucleotides are TGCAGTGCTACCAATGAGCAGTTCTTC.

The rearrangement uses TRBV5-1 and TRBJ2-7, with 9 positions matching TRBD1. Germline V lookup: CDR1 SGHRS, CDR2 YFSETQ. Trimming at V came to 3 bases and at J to 6 bases, leaving 7 bases not matched to a gene. This CDR3 region has 14 residues. This CDR3 is CASSSGQGVVEQYF. CDR3 bases: TGCGCCAGCAGCTCGGGACAGGGCGTGGTCGAGCAGTACTTC.

V and J are TRBV7-2 and TRBJ1-2; 7 bases agree with TRBD1. V shed 1 base and J 5 bases; nucleotides not matched to a gene: 7. The CDR3 covers 15 residues. In germline, CDR1 is SGHTA, CDR2 FQGNSA. The CDR3 DNA reads TGTGCCAGCAGCTTAGGGTACGGGACAGTTTATGGCTACACCTTC. Its protein is CASSLGYGTVYGYTF.

V gene TRBV4-2 combines with J gene TRBJ1-2, with D hard to call. The germline V and J ends were trimmed by 0 bases and 8 bases, with 16 bases remaining between them. The V gene's germline CDR1 is LGHNA and CDR2 YNFKEQ. The length of the CDR3 is 15 residues. CDR3: CASSQDSREMQGYTF. Here the CDR3 DNA reads TGTGCCAGCAGCCAAGATTCGAGGGAAATGCAGGGCTACACCTTC.

The chain carries TRBV10-3 and TRBJ2-1, with 8 bases fitting TRBD2. Looked up from germline, CDR1 is ENHRY and CDR2 is SYGVKD. This CDR3 is built from 16 residues. J was trimmed by 0 bases and V by 6 bases; bases with no gene match: 7. The CDR3 DNA reads as TGTGCCATCAGCCGGGGTAGCGGGAACTCCTACAATGAGCAGTTCTTC. It encodes CAISRGSGNSYNEQFF.

The chain has TRBV5-1 and TRBJ2-7; D unclear. Germline V gene sequence: CDR1 SGHRS, CDR2 YFSETQ. Trimming took off 5 bases at V and 3 bases at J, with 15 bases between the two ends. The CDR3 is 14 residues long. Here the CDR3 reads CASRLRTDYYEQYF. The CDR3 DNA follows: TGCGCCAGCAGATTGAGAACCGATTACTACGAGCAGTACTTC.

The rearrangement links TRBV19 to TRBJ2-4, with 7 bases that match TRBD1. Germline CDR1 reads LNHDA; CDR2 reads SQIVND (reference sequence). The CDR3 sequence is 15 residues long. After removal of 5 bases from V and 4 bases from J, the junction contained 8 bases not matched to a gene. This CDR3 is CASSLSGTVKNIQYF. CDR3 nucleotide sequence: TGTGCCAGTAGTTTATCCGGGACAGTGAAAAACATTCAGTACTTC.

The chain couples TRBV29-1 to TRBJ1-2; D not resolved. Germline CDR1 reads SQVTM; CDR2 reads ANQGSEA. V lost 5 bases to trimming and J lost 4 bases, with 17 bases between them. The CDR3 runs to 14 residues. The CDR3: CSVRTGDRRYGYTF. Here the CDR3 DNA reads TGCAGCGTTCGAACCGGCGACCGCCGCTATGGCTACACCTTC.

This sequence joins TRBV30 and TRBJ1-3; D uncertain. From germline, CDR1 is GTSNPN and CDR2 SVGIG (reference sequence). CDR3 length: 13 residues. Trimming removed 8 bases from V and 0 bases from J, with 11 bases in between. CDR3 nucleotide sequence: TGTGCCACTGGAACTGGCTCTGGAAACACCATATATTTT. Protein: CATGTGSGNTIYF.

The chain uses TRBV29-1 and TRBJ1-4; D remains unclear. There are 11 residues in the CDR3. V was cut by 7 bases and J by 8 bases, with 11 bases left in between. Per germline, CDR1 SQVTM and CDR2 ANQGSEA. The CDR3 region has the DNA TGCAGCGCCCGGACCTACGAAAAACTGTTTTTT. Translation: CSARTYEKLFF.

The J gene is TRBJ1-2, the V gene TRBV6-5; TRBD1 matches at 8 bases. V lost 5 bases and J lost 4; bases outside the gene matches: 6. CDR1 and CDR2 from the germline V gene are MNHEY and SVGAGI. This CDR3 has 14 residues. The DNA of the CDR3 is TGTGCCAGCAGTCTCCAAGACAGGGGCTATGGCTACACCTTC. This encodes CASSLQDRGYGYTF.

V gene TRBV19 combines with J gene TRBJ1-5; no definite D call. This CDR3 has 13 amino acids. CDR1 is LNHDA, CDR2 SQIVND, per germline (reference sequence). Deletions cut 2 bases from V and 6 bases from J, with 8 bases between. The CDR3 loop reads CASSIRIIQPQHF. CDR3 bases: TGTGCCAGTAGTATACGAATTATTCAGCCCCAGCATTTT.

Points on this clone: The sample holds other DNA sequences that translate to the same CDR3. This chain connects TRBV2 to TRBJ1-5; no clear D gene. V was shortened by 2 bases and J by 2 bases, with 7 bases between the two germline ends. Germline lookup yields CDR1 SNHLY and CDR2 FYNNEI. The CDR3 totals 14 residues. Here the CDR3 reads CASSERVGNQPQHF. CDR3 bases: TGTGCCAGCAGTGAAAGGGTAGGCAATCAGCCCCAGCATTTT.

The chain joins TRBV29-1 to TRBJ1-1; weak D call: TRBD1 (5 bases). Looked up from germline, CDR1 is SQVTM and CDR2 is ANQGSEA. The germline V and J ends were trimmed by 7 bases and 7 bases, with 16 bases remaining between them. The CDR3 runs 12 residues. CDR3 region: CSGGMGTLEAFF. The CDR3 region has the DNA TGCAGCGGGGGAATGGGGACCCTTGAAGCTTTCTTT.

V gene TRBV6-1 combines with J gene TRBJ2-7, with D hard to call. The CDR3 covers 11 residues. Germline lookup yields CDR1 MNHNS and CDR2 SASEGT. V shed 6 bases and J shed 6 bases, with 9 bases lying between them. CDR3 DNA: TGTGCCAGCAGGTATAGGAGCGAGCAGTACTTC. Protein sequence: CASRYRSEQYF.

CDR3 loop: CASSKLAPEQFF. The CDR3 region has the DNA TGTGCCAGCAGTAAACTAGCTCCTGAGCAGTTCTTC. The rearrangement links TRBV6-1 to TRBJ2-1; a weak D match, TRBD2 (6 bases). The germline V gene encodes CDR1 MNHNS and CDR2 SASEGT. V lost 5 bases and J lost 9, with 11 bases in between. This CDR3 has 12 amino acids.

The sample holds one count of this clone. The gene calls are TRBV4-1 and TRBJ2-2; 7 bases map to TRBD1. The CDR3 contains 17 residues. The V gene's germline CDR1 is MGHRA and CDR2 YSYEKL. V dropped 1 base and J dropped 0; count of bases not matched to a gene: 5. The CDR3 reads CASSQVRGTANTGELFF. The CDR3 DNA sequence: TGCGCCAGCAGCCAAGTGAGAGGGACAGCGAACACCGGGGAGCTGTTTTTT.

This clone was observed a single time. The CDR3 DNA is TGTGCCAGCAGCCAATTAGCGGGGAGCTCCTACAATGAGCAGTTCTTC. It yields the protein CASSQLAGSSYNEQFF. The chain carries TRBV6-6 and TRBJ2-1; 8 positions agree with TRBD2. V gave up 6 bases and J gave up 0 bases; unmatched junction bases: 7. Germline V lookup: CDR1 MNHNY, CDR2 SVGAGI (reference sequence). This CDR3 has 16 residues.

The CDR3: CATSLGMNYGYTF. Here the CDR3 DNA reads TGTGCCACTTCGTTAGGGATGAACTATGGCTACACCTTC. The chain links TRBV28 to TRBJ1-2; D not certain. This CDR3 has 13 amino acids. CDR1 is MDHEN and CDR2 is SYDVKM in the germline V gene. V was clipped by 10 bases and J by 2 bases, with 14 bases between them.

The chain employs TRBV6-1 and TRBJ2-2, with 12 bases lining up with TRBD2. Trimming removed 2 bases from V and 0 bases from J; junction bases left unmatched: 7. The germline gives CDR1 MNHNS, CDR2 SASEGT. The CDR3 length is 19 residues. CDR3 sequence: CASSEQPLAGGPNTGELFF. In DNA form, the CDR3 reads TGTGCCAGCAGTGAACAGCCCCTAGCGGGAGGGCCGAACACCGGGGAGCTGTTTTTT.

The chain links TRBV7-8 to TRBJ2-1, with D perhaps being TRBD1 or TRBD2 (5 bases each). V dropped 5 bases and J dropped 3 bases, with 11 bases sitting between them. This CDR3 region has 14 residues. The germline V gene has CDR1 SGHVS and CDR2 FQNEAQ. The DNA of the CDR3 is TGTGCCAGCAGCCGCCGGGACGGCTACAATGAGCAGTTCTTC. This encodes CASSRRDGYNEQFF.

The chain recombines TRBV6-6 with TRBJ2-3; the match to TRBD1 covers 11 bases. Germline CDR1 and CDR2: MNHNY and SVGAGI (reference sequence). This CDR3 region has 15 residues. V gave up 2 bases and J gave up 8 bases; unmatched junction bases: 6. The CDR3 DNA sequence: TGTGCCAGCAGTTACCCGGGACAGGGGGGGGGTACGCAGTATTTT. Protein: CASSYPGQGGGTQYF.